A single sample is the source of the 27 T cell receptor beta chains below, sequenced in a study of tissue T cells after allogeneic stem cell transplantation. TCRdb keeps only in-frame clones here, not all; method: immunoSEQ multiplex PCR. The sample holds under 5,000 clones, roughly 66% seen once. Sequencing was performed on left colon tissue, taken at autopsy. The receptors derive from a male donor at least 60 years old with lung cancer.

V is TRBV6-1 and J is TRBJ2-7; D possibly uses TRBD1 or TRBD2 (5 bases each). V lost 0 bases, J lost 6 bases, and 9 bases lay in between. The CDR3 sequence is 13 residues long. Per germline, CDR1 MNHNS and CDR2 SASEGT. Here the CDR3 DNA reads TGTGCCAGCAGTGAAGCGGGGGTCCCCGAGCAGTACTTC. Its translation: CASSEAGVPEQYF.

This chain joins TRBV7-2 and TRBJ2-7; 9 bases line up with TRBD1. V shed 1 base, J shed 5 bases, and the junction held 15 bases outside the gene matches. CDR1 is SGHTA, CDR2 FQGNSA, per germline. The CDR3 covers 18 residues. CDR3 residues: CASSLVGSARDRVDEQYF. The CDR3 nucleotides read TGTGCCAGCAGCTTAGTGGGTTCGGCCCGGGACAGGGTAGACGAGCAGTACTTC.

The chain uses TRBV5-1 and TRBJ1-2; 7 bases align to TRBD1. The V segment lost 4 bases and the J segment 2 bases; nucleotides outside the gene matches: 5. Per germline, CDR1 SGHRS and CDR2 YFSETQ. The CDR3 loop spans 14 amino acids. CDR3 DNA: TGCGCCAGCAGCCCCTCAGGGGGGAACTATGGCTACACCTTC. Translated, it gives CASSPSGGNYGYTF.

In its sample, this clone was seen once. This chain connects TRBV5-5 to TRBJ2-7; D gene uncertain. The CDR3 sequence is 12 residues long. Trimming pared 5 bases from V and 3 bases from J, leaving 9 bases between. Germline-derived CDR1 and CDR2 are SGHKS and YYEKEE (reference sequence). In DNA, the CDR3 is TGTGCCAGCAGTTTGTACCTCTACGAGCAGTACTTC. It translates to CASSLYLYEQYF.

V gene TRBV7-2 combines with J gene TRBJ1-2; D is possibly TRBD1 (5 bases). Germline-derived CDR1 and CDR2 are SGHTA and FQGNSA. The CDR3 has 13 residues. The V end was cut by 4 bases, the J end by 4 bases, with 10 bases between. CDR3: CASSSDGGYGYTF. Written as DNA, the CDR3 is TGTGCCAGCAGCTCGGACGGGGGCTATGGCTACACCTTC.

This clone occurred a few times. J is TRBJ2-1 and V is TRBV5-1, with 12 bases that match TRBD2. This CDR3 has 15 amino acids. With 2 bases clipped from V and 6 bases from J, the junction kept 3 bases outside the gene matches. CDR1 and CDR2 from the germline V gene are SGHRS and YFSETQ. The CDR3 region has the DNA TGCGCCAGCAGCTTAAGACTAGCGGGAGCCAATGAGCAGTTCTTC. Encoded protein: CASSLRLAGANEQFF.

This sequence joins TRBV6-5 and TRBJ2-1; D ambiguous. The length of the CDR3 is 14 residues. Germline CDR1 reads MNHEY; CDR2 reads SVGAGI. V lost 6 bases and J 7 bases, leaving 16 bases between the germline ends. CDR3 coding DNA: TGTGCCAGCAGCAACAACCCGACATTGAATGAGCAGTTCTTC. This encodes CASSNNPTLNEQFF.

J is TRBJ2-4 and V is TRBV7-2; D gene unclear. The CDR3 covers 12 residues. Germline CDR1 is SGHTA and CDR2 is FQGNSA. V lost 1 base and J lost 6, with 4 bases in between. Here the CDR3 DNA reads TGTGCCAGCAGCTTAGACCTAAACATTCAGTACTTC. This translates into CASSLDLNIQYF.

The gene calls are TRBV27 and TRBJ2-1; D gene uncertain. V lost 0 bases and J lost 3, with 3 bases in between. The CDR3 has 13 residues. Germline CDR1 is MNHEY and CDR2 is SMNVEV (reference sequence). The CDR3 protein is CASSLSNYNEQFF. The CDR3 bases are TGTGCCAGCAGTTTATCTAACTACAATGAGCAGTTCTTC.

This clone was picked up one time. The rearrangement uses TRBV15 and TRBJ1-1, with TRBD1 as a possible D gene (5 bases). With 1 base removed from V and 5 bases from J, the gap between germline ends came to 8 bases. This CDR3 spans 13 amino acids. The germline V gene has CDR1 LNHNV and CDR2 YYDKDF (reference sequence). The chain's CDR3 is CATSRGQSTEAFF. DNA of the CDR3: TGTGCCACCAGCAGAGGACAGAGTACTGAAGCTTTCTTT.

This clone showed up just a few times. This sequence joins TRBV6-4 and TRBJ2-3; D is possibly TRBD2 (6 bases). Germline lookup yields CDR1 MRHNA and CDR2 SNTAGT. V shed 8 bases and J shed 1 base, with 10 bases lying between them. There are 13 residues in the CDR3. CDR3 coding DNA: TGTGCCAGCGCCGGCGGGGGCACAGATACGCAGTATTTT. This sequence encodes CASAGGGTDTQYF.

This clone was seen a handful of times. The V and J genes are TRBV30 and TRBJ2-3; TRBD1 matches at 9 bases. V shed 8 bases and J 6 bases; nucleotides not matched to a gene: 9. The CDR3 loop spans 13 amino acids. CDR1 and CDR2 (germline): GTSNPN, SVGIG (reference sequence). The CDR3 protein is CAGPGQGSDTQYF. CDR3 sequence (DNA): TGTGCCGGACCGGGACAGGGTTCCGATACGCAGTATTTT.

This clone was counted a few times. The CDR3 region is CASSQRTPTSGPTDTQYF. The CDR3 DNA follows: TGCGCCAGCAGCCAACGTACCCCGACTAGCGGGCCCACAGATACGCAGTATTTT. This chain links TRBV4-3 with TRBJ2-3; TRBD2 aligns across 10 bases. Per the germline V gene, CDR1 is LGHNA and CDR2 is YSLEER. V lost 2 bases to trimming and J lost 2 bases; unmatched junction nucleotides: 10. The CDR3 runs to 18 residues.

This clone occurred a few times. The rearrangement joins TRBV28 to TRBJ2-1, with 9 nucleotides matching TRBD2. The CDR3 runs 21 residues. The junction had 26 bases not matched to a gene; V was cut back by 4 bases and J by 7 bases. Looked up from germline, CDR1 is MDHEN and CDR2 is SYDVKM. The DNA for the CDR3 is TGTGCCAGCAGTTCCCCGGGAACGTGGGCGGGAGGGCCAGTTCGGTCGAATGAGCAGTTCTTC. Residues: CASSSPGTWAGGPVRSNEQFF.

The rearrangement joins TRBV6-2 or TRBV6-3 to TRBJ1-3; a possible D gene is TRBD1 (5 bases). CDR3 length: 16 residues. Germline V CDR1 and CDR2: MNHEY, SVGEGT. Trimming left V 0 bases short and J 0 bases short, with 9 bases between. The CDR3 DNA reads TGTGCCAGCAGTTACTCGGGGCCGGGCTCTGGAAACACCATATATTTT. It specifies CASSYSGPGSGNTIYF.

This clone occurred once. This rearrangement joins TRBV7-9 to TRBJ2-3; 11 bases line up with TRBD2. With 2 bases clipped from V and 4 bases from J, the junction kept 2 bases outside the gene matches. The CDR3 extends over 15 amino acids. Per the germline V gene, CDR1 is SEHNR and CDR2 is FQNEAQ (reference sequence). Here the CDR3 reads CASSLLAGGSDTQYF. The CDR3 coding sequence is TGTGCCAGCAGCTTACTAGCGGGGGGATCAGATACGCAGTATTTT.

This chain joins TRBV7-2 and TRBJ2-1; D gene unclear. CDR3 size: 15 residues. Germline V gives CDR1 SGHTA, CDR2 FQGNSA. V lost 0 bases to trimming and J lost 4 bases, with 10 bases between them. CDR3 nucleotide sequence: TGTGCCAGCAGCTTAGCGCGCGACTTTTACAATGAGCAGTTCTTC. Its translation is CASSLARDFYNEQFF.

This chain joins TRBV5-8 and TRBJ2-4; 11 bases line up with TRBD1. The CDR3 has 16 residues. V lost 4 bases and J lost 15; bases outside the gene matches: 18. Germline lookup yields CDR1 SGHTS and CDR2 YDEGEE. The CDR3 here is CASSRRDRGDVVVLYF. The CDR3 nucleotides read TGTGCCAGCAGCCGGAGGGACAGGGGGGATGTGGTTGTGTTGTACTTC.

In its sample, this clone was seen a few times. The chain is built from TRBV29-1 and TRBJ2-5, with D possibly being TRBD1 (5 bases). The CDR3 is 12 amino acids. Trimming took off 8 bases at V and 5 bases at J, with 15 bases between the two ends. In germline, CDR1 is SQVTM, CDR2 ANQGSEA. CDR3 bases: TGCAGCACCCGTGCTGGGGCTGAGACCCAGTACTTC. Translating gives CSTRAGAETQYF.

This clone was counted only a few times. The gene calls are TRBV29-1 and TRBJ2-3; 8 bases align to TRBD2. V trimming: 4 bases; J trimming: 6 bases; junction bases outside the gene matches: 12. CDR3 length: 15 amino acids. CDR1 is SQVTM, CDR2 ANQGSEA, per germline. The DNA for the CDR3 is TGCAGCGTTGTTAAATCGGGAGGGCCGACCGATACGCAGTATTTT. It yields the protein CSVVKSGGPTDTQYF.

The chain carries TRBV7-2 and TRBJ2-1, with 10 bases lining up with TRBD2. This CDR3 region has 16 residues. J was trimmed by 0 bases and V by 5 bases; bases with no gene match: 4. CDR1 is SGHTA and CDR2 is FQGNSA in the germline V gene. The CDR3 is CASSTLAGGSYNEQFF. CDR3 coding DNA: TGTGCCAGCAGCACATTAGCGGGGGGCTCCTACAATGAGCAGTTCTTC.

This clone was seen a single time. The gene calls are TRBV6-5 and TRBJ2-2, with D unclear. This CDR3 comprises 12 residues. Trimming removed 6 bases from V and 6 bases from J, with 8 bases in between. Per the germline V gene, CDR1 is MNHEY and CDR2 is SVGAGI. CDR3 amino acids: CASRFSPGELFF. Here the CDR3 DNA reads TGTGCCAGCAGATTCTCTCCCGGGGAGCTGTTTTTT.

V usage is TRBV25-1 and J usage is TRBJ2-7; D ambiguous. The CDR3 runs 12 residues. Trimming pared 3 bases from V and 1 base from J, leaving 4 bases between. Germline V gene lookup returns CDR1 MGHDK and CDR2 SYGVNS. In DNA, the CDR3 is TGTGCCAGCAGTGATTTGTCCTACGAGCAGTACTTC. Amino acid sequence: CASSDLSYEQYF.

V and J are TRBV9 and TRBJ2-1; maybe TRBD2 (6 bases). Germline loops: CDR1 SGDLS, CDR2 YYNGEE. The CDR3 runs to 14 residues. V lost 2 bases, J lost 3 bases, and 9 bases lay in between. CDR3 sequence: CASSVGGSYNEQFF. For the CDR3, the DNA is TGTGCCAGCAGCGTTGGGGGGAGCTACAATGAGCAGTTCTTC.

The chain links TRBV5-1 to TRBJ2-5; D unresolved. This CDR3 spans 12 amino acids. The V and J ends lost 1 base and 5 bases respectively, with 6 bases between them. CDR1 is SGHRS, CDR2 YFSETQ, per germline. DNA of the CDR3: TGCGCCAGCAGCTTGCAAGGGGAGACCCAGTACTTC. Residues: CASSLQGETQYF. Variable domain in full (rest from reference TRBV5-1 and TRBJ2-5): KAGVTQTPRYLIKTRGQQVTLSCSPISGHRSVSWYQQTPGQGLQFLFEYFSETQRNKGNFPGRFSGRQFSNSRSEMNVSTLELGDSALYLCASSLQGETQYFGPGTRLLVL.

This sequence joins TRBV4-3 and TRBJ2-7; 13 positions match TRBD2. V was pared by 4 bases and J by 2 bases, with 5 bases of the junction left unmatched. CDR1 and CDR2 from the germline V gene are LGHNA and YSLEER. The CDR3 loop spans 16 amino acids. The CDR3 reads CASSPGLAGETYEQYF. The CDR3 bases are TGCGCCAGCAGCCCAGGACTAGCGGGGGAGACCTACGAGCAGTACTTC.

J is TRBJ2-2 and V is TRBV9; D is uncertain. The CDR3 spans 13 residues. V lost 0 bases and J lost 7, with 7 bases in between. The germline V gene has CDR1 SGDLS and CDR2 YYNGEE. The CDR3 sequence: CASSVGGIGELFF. The CDR3 DNA reads TGTGCCAGCAGCGTAGGAGGAATCGGGGAGCTGTTTTTT.